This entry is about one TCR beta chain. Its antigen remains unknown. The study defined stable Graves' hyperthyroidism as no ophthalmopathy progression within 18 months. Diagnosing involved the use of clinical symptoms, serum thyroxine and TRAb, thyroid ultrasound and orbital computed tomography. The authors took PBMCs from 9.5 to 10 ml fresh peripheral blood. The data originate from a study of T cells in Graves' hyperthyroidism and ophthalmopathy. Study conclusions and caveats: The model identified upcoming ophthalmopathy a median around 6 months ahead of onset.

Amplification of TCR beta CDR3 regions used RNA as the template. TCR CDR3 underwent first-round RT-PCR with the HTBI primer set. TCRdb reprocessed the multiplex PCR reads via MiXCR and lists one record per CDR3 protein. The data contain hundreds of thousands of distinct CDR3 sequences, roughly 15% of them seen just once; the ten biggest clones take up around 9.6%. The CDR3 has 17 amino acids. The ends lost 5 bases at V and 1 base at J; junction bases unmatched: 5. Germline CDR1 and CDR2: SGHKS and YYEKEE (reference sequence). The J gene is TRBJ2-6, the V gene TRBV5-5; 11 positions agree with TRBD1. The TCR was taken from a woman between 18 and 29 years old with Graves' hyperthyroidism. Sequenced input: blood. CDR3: CASRRTGGVSGANVLTF. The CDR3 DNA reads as TGTGCCAGCAGAAGGACAGGGGGCGTATCTGGGGCCAACGTCCTGACTTTC.